This TCR beta chain was captured by sequencing in a study of vaccination effects on CD4 cells after COVID-19. Turning to the study itself: Two doses of either BNT162b2 or mRNA-1273 were given to each participant. Study-wide points: Few convalescent patients and no early post-infection timepoints were included in the study.

Notes on this clone: The target antigen is unknown.

CDR1 and CDR2 from the germline V gene are SGHTA and FQGNSA. The CDR3 runs to 13 residues. Trimming left V 1 base short and J 5 bases short, with 9 bases between. Sequencing was performed with immunoSEQ multiplex PCR; in TCRdb, only in-frame clones are kept and a portion is missing. The table includes some 68,000 clones, around 75% detected once. In the ViraFEST assay, antigen-specific CD4+ clonotypes were identified by expansion after peptide-pool stimulation. Having been cultured for 9 to 11 days, the cells underwent CD4+ T cell isolation. None of the vaccinated had previously contracted SARS-CoV-2, and their nucleocapsid antibodies tested negative. With roughly 10 ug/ml peptides and about 9.2 IU/ml IL-2, approximately 2.2 million PBMC per well were cultured. Cultures received IL-2 medium that replaced half the medium on days 3 and 7.

Material: CD4+ T cells from PBMCs cultured with HCoV-OC43 spike peptides, obtained before COVID-19 vaccination. Stated subset: HCoV-OC43 spike overlapping peptide pool stimulation. The clonotype was recovered from a human donor who received a COVID-19 vaccine. The chain couples TRBV7-2 to TRBJ2-7; D tentatively reads TRBD1 or TRBD2 (5 bases each). Here the CDR3 reads CASSLGGADEQYV. The CDR3 region has the DNA TGTGCCAGCAGCTTAGGAGGGGCGGACGAGCAGTACGTC.